A selection of T cell receptor beta chains follows, all from one sample in a study of Ad26.COV2.S vaccination and SARS-CoV-2 variants. Libraries were prepared by immunoSEQ multiplex PCR; TCRdb keeps only in-frame clonotypes and omits some of them. Among about 94,000 clones listed, 82% were seen once. Sequenced material: peripheral blood, taken after recovery from COVID-19. These receptors all come from a human donor who had recovered from COVID-19. Both conserved end residues are part of each CDR3. Fields, in order: J gene, D gene, V gene, clone size, CDR3 DNA, CDR3 protein. A D gene is named only where the DNA matches it firmly. Clone size is given for some rows only: seen once, a few or many times, or a class if the clone is expanded.

TRBJ2-2,.,TRBV6-6,.,TGTGCCAGCAGTACGCTAGCGTTCACCGGGGAGCTGTTTTTT,CASSTLAFTGELFF
TRBJ2-1,.,TRBV3-1/TRBV3-2,.,TGTGCCAGCAGCCAGCCGTACGATAATATAGCCGAGAGCTCCTACAATGAGCAGTTCTTC,CASSQPYDNIAESSYNEQFF
TRBJ2-1,.,TRBV27,.,TGTGCCAGCAGCCTGATTAGCGGTACCTCCTACAATGAGCAGTTCTTC,CASSLISGTSYNEQFF
TRBJ1-5,.,TRBV19,once,TGTGCCAGTAAGATCGGACTTTCCAATCAGCCCCAGCATTTT,CASKIGLSNQPQHF
TRBJ2-1,TRBD2,TRBV11-2,.,TGTGCCAGCAGCTTAGGAGCGGGGAGCCGGTTCTTC,CASSLGAGSRFF
TRBJ1-2,.,TRBV6-5,once,TGTGCCAGCAGTCCGGGAGTTAACTATGGCTACACCTTC,CASSPGVNYGYTF
TRBJ1-3,.,TRBV14,.,TGTGCCAGCAGCCAAGGGCAGCATGGAAACACCATATATTTT,CASSQGQHGNTIYF
TRBJ1-2,.,TRBV19,.,TGTGCCAGTAGTATCGAGGGTAACTATGGCTACACCTTC,CASSIEGNYGYTF
TRBJ1-1,.,TRBV6-5,.,TGTGCCAGCAGCGTTGACCGGAACACTGAAGCTTTCTTT,CASSVDRNTEAFF
TRBJ2-1,TRBD2,TRBV5-4,.,TGTGCCAGCAGCCCGAGGACTAGCGGGAGTTTCAATGAGCAGTTCTTC,CASSPRTSGSFNEQFF
TRBJ2-7,.,TRBV6-2/TRBV6-3,.,TGTGCCAGCAGTTACCGGGACTCTGCAGAAAGGCCCTACGAGCAGTACTTC,CASSYRDSAERPYEQYF
TRBJ2-1,.,TRBV3-1/TRBV3-2,.,TGTGCCAGCAGCCCAGGCTTTTACAATGAGCAGTTCTTC,CASSPGFYNEQFF
TRBJ2-7,TRBD2,TRBV6-5,once,TGTGCCAGCATAGCCCGGGGGGAAGCCTTTGCGCAGTACTTC,CASIARGEAFAQYF
TRBJ2-4,TRBD1,TRBV27,.,TGTGCCAGCAGTCCCCCGGGACAGGGGCTAGCCAAAAACATTCAGTACTTC,CASSPPGQGLAKNIQYF
TRBJ2-7,TRBD2,TRBV5-1,.,TGCGCCAGCAGCTTGGCAAGCGGGAGCTACGAGCAGTACTTC,CASSLASGSYEQYF
TRBJ1-2,.,TRBV5-1,.,TGCGCCAGCAGTCTTACAGCTAATAACTATGGCTACACCTTC,CASSLTANNYGYTF
TRBJ2-1,TRBD2,TRBV9,.,TGTGCCAGCAGTGCACCCCCCGGGACTAGCGTATACAATGAGCAGTTCTTC,CASSAPPGTSVYNEQFF
TRBJ2-2,.,TRBV28,.,TGTGCCAGCAGTTTAACAGGCGGGGAGCTGTTTTTT,CASSLTGGELFF
TRBJ2-5,TRBD2,TRBV6-4,.,TGTGCCAGCAGGACAGTTTGGACTAGCGGGAGTTGGCAAGAGACCCAGTACTTC,CASRTVWTSGSWQETQYF
TRBJ1-5,TRBD1,TRBV4-3,.,TGCGCCAGCAGCCAAGAAACAGGGGGCGGTCAGCCCCAGCATTTT,CASSQETGGGQPQHF
TRBJ2-7,.,TRBV12-3/TRBV12-4,.,TGTGCCAGCAGCAGCGGCTCCTACGAGCAGTACTTC,CASSSGSYEQYF
TRBJ2-1,TRBD1,TRBV2,.,TGTGCCAGCAGTGTAGGGACAGGGGCCTACAATGAGCAGTTCTTC,CASSVGTGAYNEQFF
TRBJ2-1,.,TRBV13,.,TGTGCCAGCAAGGCGGGCAGCTCCTACAATGAGCAGTTCTTC,CASKAGSSYNEQFF
TRBJ1-2,.,TRBV7-6,.,TGTGCCAGCAGCTCACGACCGAGGGCGGGAGGCTACACCTTC,CASSSRPRAGGYTF
TRBJ1-3,.,TRBV16,.,TGTGCCAGCAGCCAATTACACGGGGGCGCCGGAAACACCATATATTTT,CASSQLHGGAGNTIYF
TRBJ2-1,TRBD1,TRBV7-3,.,TGTGCCAGCAGCTTTGACAGGGCCAATGAGCAGTTCTTC,CASSFDRANEQFF
TRBJ1-1,.,TRBV9,.,TGTGCCAGCAGCGTGTTATTGAACACTGAAGCTTTCTTT,CASSVLLNTEAFF
TRBJ2-5,.,TRBV5-4,.,TGTGCCAGCAGCCCCCGGGACCCAACTCTGACCCAGTACTTC,CASSPRDPTLTQYF
TRBJ1-1,TRBD1,TRBV11-3,once,TGTGCCAGCAGCTTAGTCGGGACAGGGGGAGGAAACACTGAAGCTTTCTTT,CASSLVGTGGGNTEAFF
TRBJ1-1,.,TRBV3-1/TRBV3-2,.,TGTGCCAGCAGCCGGTTGGGGGGGAACACTGAAGCTTTCTTT,CASSRLGGNTEAFF
TRBJ1-5,.,TRBV18,.,TGTGCCAGCTCACCTCAAAAGACACTAAGATCCCCCCAGCATTTT,CASSPQKTLRSPQHF
TRBJ1-3,.,TRBV5-1,once,TGCGCCAGCAGCCGCAGCATGACGGCGACTGGAAACACCATATATTTT,CASSRSMTATGNTIYF
TRBJ1-5,.,TRBV15,.,TGTGCCACCAGCAGAGAAGGGCCTGGCAATCAGCCCCAGCATTTT,CATSREGPGNQPQHF
TRBJ2-7,.,TRBV10-3,few,TGTGCCACCGGCGACACAGATTACGAGCAGTACTTC,CATGDTDYEQYF
TRBJ2-2,TRBD2,TRBV7-2,.,TGTGCCAGCAGGCCAAGCGGGAGAGCCAACACCGGGGAGCTGTTTTTT,CASRPSGRANTGELFF
TRBJ1-2,.,TRBV5-1,.,TGCGCCAGCAGCTCTGACAATTCTGGCTACACCTTC,CASSSDNSGYTF
TRBJ2-3,.,TRBV4-3,.,TGCGCCAGCAGCCTAACCCTCTCTGGATTGGATACGCAGTATTTT,CASSLTLSGLDTQYF
TRBJ2-5,.,TRBV4-2,.,TGTGCCAGCAGCCCCCCCTCGTCGGAAAACGGAGAGACCCAGTACTTC,CASSPPSSENGETQYF
TRBJ2-7,.,TRBV4-2,.,TGTGCCAGCAGCCAAGATTTTTTGGCCCGGGAGTTAGTTTACGAGCAGTACTTC,CASSQDFLARELVYEQYF
TRBJ1-1,.,TRBV2,few,TGTGCCAGCAGTAAAGAGGCGGATAGGAACACTGAAGCTTTCTTT,CASSKEADRNTEAFF
TRBJ2-7,TRBD2,TRBV29-1,.,TGCAGCGTTATTATCCTAGCGGGAGTTTTGGGCTACGAGCAGTACTTC,CSVIILAGVLGYEQYF
TRBJ1-2,.,TRBV27,few,TGTGCCAGCAGTTCCCAAGGCCGATTCCTATATGGCTACACCTTC,CASSSQGRFLYGYTF
TRBJ1-2,.,TRBV12-3/TRBV12-4,once,TGTGCCAGCAGTTTTTATCGGGGGGGCTACACCTTC,CASSFYRGGYTF
TRBJ2-3,TRBD2,TRBV4-1,.,TGCGCCAGCAGCGGGTGGGAGCGGGAGAGGACAGATACGCAGTATTTT,CASSGWERERTDTQYF
TRBJ2-5,.,TRBV5-4,.,TGTGCCAGCAGCTCCCGAGTTTGGCAAGAGACCCAGTACTTC,CASSSRVWQETQYF
TRBJ2-1,TRBD2,TRBV4-2,.,TGTGCCAGCAGCCAGGGACTAGCGGGAATCAATGAGCAGTTCTTC,CASSQGLAGINEQFF
TRBJ2-6,.,TRBV11-2,.,TGTGCCAGCAGCTCCCAGGTCTCTGGGGCCAACGTCCTGACTTTC,CASSSQVSGANVLTF
TRBJ2-3,.,TRBV7-9,.,TGTGCCAGCAGCCGGGACTCCCCTAGCACAGATACGCAGTATTTT,CASSRDSPSTDTQYF
TRBJ2-7,.,TRBV29-1,.,TGCAGCGTAGCAAAGGGTACAGGGTCTTCCTACGAGCAGTACTTC,CSVAKGTGSSYEQYF
TRBJ2-7,.,TRBV2,.,TGTGCCAGCGCAGACCGAATTTACTCCTACGAGCAGTACTTC,CASADRIYSYEQYF
TRBJ2-3,TRBD2,TRBV28,.,TGTGCCAGCAGTCAGAGGGGACTAGTGGCAGATACGCAGTATTTT,CASSQRGLVADTQYF
TRBJ2-5,TRBD2,TRBV6-2/TRBV6-3,few,TGTGCCAGCAGTTTGGGACTAGCGGGAGGCCTCCCAGGACAAGAGACCCAGTACTTC,CASSLGLAGGLPGQETQYF